This T cell receptor (beta chain) was captured in a study of blood T cell repertoires in COVID-19. Some clones are missing from TCRdb's copy, which holds only in-frame ones; the method was immunoSEQ multiplex PCR. Among a few hundred thousand clones, around 87% were seen once, and the ten largest hold 1.1%. Germline V gives CDR1 LNHDA, CDR2 SQIVND (reference sequence). This CDR3 has 14 amino acids. The junction had 3 bases not matched to a gene; V was cut back by 6 bases and J by 3 bases. The chain links TRBV19 to TRBJ2-1; 9 bases are shared with TRBD2. The TCR sequence derives from a man aged 25 to 40 who had recovered from COVID-19. Input material: PBMCs or T cells enriched from blood (not recorded which). CDR3 loop: CASSSGRHYNEQFF. DNA of the CDR3: TGTGCCAGTAGCAGCGGGAGGCACTACAATGAGCAGTTCTTC.